This T cell receptor (beta chain) is from a study of blood T cell repertoires in COVID-19. Study summary: Both acute and convalescent COVID-19 samples were obtained from the United States, Italy and Spain.

The V and J ends lost 0 bases and 0 bases respectively, with 6 bases between them. This CDR3 is 16 amino acids long. CDR1 is LGHDT and CDR2 is YNNKEL in the germline V gene (reference sequence). Authors' processing steps: Amplification of reference gene primers provided the estimated nucleated cell counts. TCRdb keeps only in-frame clones here, not all; method: immunoSEQ multiplex PCR. V, J and clone size reflect that table, while D and trimming were determined from the DNA. Of about 150,000 clones in the sample, approximately 88% were seen once. This TCR was sampled from a man between 18 and 35 years old with active or convalescent COVID-19. The chain uses TRBV3-1 (or the pseudogene TRBV3-2) and TRBJ1-6; D unresolved. Material: peripheral blood. The CDR3 loop is CASSQEISSYNSPLHF. The CDR3 DNA follows: TGTGCCAGCAGCCAAGAAATCTCCTCCTATAATTCACCCCTCCACTTT.